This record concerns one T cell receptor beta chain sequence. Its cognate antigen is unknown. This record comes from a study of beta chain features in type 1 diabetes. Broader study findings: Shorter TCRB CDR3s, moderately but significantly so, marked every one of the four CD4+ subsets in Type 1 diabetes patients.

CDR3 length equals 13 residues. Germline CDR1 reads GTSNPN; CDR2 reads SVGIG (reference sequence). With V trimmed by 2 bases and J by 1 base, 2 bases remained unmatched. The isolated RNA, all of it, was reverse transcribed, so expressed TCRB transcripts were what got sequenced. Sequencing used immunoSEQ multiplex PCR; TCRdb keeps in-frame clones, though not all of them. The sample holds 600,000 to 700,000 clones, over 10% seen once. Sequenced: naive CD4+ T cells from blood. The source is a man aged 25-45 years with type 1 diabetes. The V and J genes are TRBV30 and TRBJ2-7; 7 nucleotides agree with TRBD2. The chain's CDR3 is CAWSSGISYEQYF. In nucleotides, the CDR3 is TGTGCCTGGAGTAGCGGGATTTCCTACGAGCAGTACTTC.